Given below is one T cell receptor beta chain in context. The antigen remains unidentified. Using immunoSEQ multiplex PCR, the repertoire was profiled, and TCRdb retains in-frame clones only, with some absent. The repertoire has 300,000 to 450,000 clones, roughly 81% of them found once; the top ten carry 2.5% to 3.5%. These data are taken from a study of Ad26.COV2.S vaccination and SARS-CoV-2 variants. Study-wide results and caveats: People who got the vaccine or the placebo had similar non-spike TCR breadth. Spike-specific CD8+ and CD4+ T cell responses reportedly showed substantial breadth after vaccination.

The CDR3 loop spans 15 amino acids. The germline V gene has CDR1 SGHTA and CDR2 FQGNSA. V lost 0 bases and J 2 bases, leaving 10 bases between the germline ends. The treatment: around 19 received Ad26.COV2.S at low or high dose, single or two shots; about 5 received placebo; per-sample allocation not given. Sampling occurred on day 63 after the first vaccine or placebo injection. Here the sequenced sample was peripheral blood, taken in a trial of Ad26.COV2.S vaccine versus placebo. The chain joins TRBV7-2 to TRBJ1-2; D may be TRBD1 (5 bases). This clonotype was sampled from a person aged 18-65 years who received the Ad26.COV2.S COVID-19 vaccine or a placebo. The CDR3 is CASSLAPQGNYGYTF. The CDR3 DNA is TGTGCCAGCAGCTTAGCGCCCCAGGGAAACTATGGCTACACCTTC.